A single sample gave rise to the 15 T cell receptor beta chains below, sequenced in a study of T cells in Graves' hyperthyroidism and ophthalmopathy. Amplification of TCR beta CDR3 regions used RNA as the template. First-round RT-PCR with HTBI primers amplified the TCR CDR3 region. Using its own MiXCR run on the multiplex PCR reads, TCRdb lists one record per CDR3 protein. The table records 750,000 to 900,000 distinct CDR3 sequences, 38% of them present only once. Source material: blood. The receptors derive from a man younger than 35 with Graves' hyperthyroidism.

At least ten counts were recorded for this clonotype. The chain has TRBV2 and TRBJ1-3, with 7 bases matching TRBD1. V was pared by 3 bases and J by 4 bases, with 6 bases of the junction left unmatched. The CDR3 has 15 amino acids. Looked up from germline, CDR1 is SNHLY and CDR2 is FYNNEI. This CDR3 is CASSERQGRGNTIYF. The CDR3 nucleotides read TGTGCCAGCAGTGAGAGACAGGGACGAGGAAACACCATATATTTT.

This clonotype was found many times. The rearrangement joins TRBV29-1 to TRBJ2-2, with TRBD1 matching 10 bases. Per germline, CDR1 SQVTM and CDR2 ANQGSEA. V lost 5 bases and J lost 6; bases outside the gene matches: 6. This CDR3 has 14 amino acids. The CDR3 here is CSVKTGGGPGELFF. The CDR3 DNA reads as TGCAGCGTTAAGACAGGGGGCGGCCCCGGGGAGCTGTTTTTT.

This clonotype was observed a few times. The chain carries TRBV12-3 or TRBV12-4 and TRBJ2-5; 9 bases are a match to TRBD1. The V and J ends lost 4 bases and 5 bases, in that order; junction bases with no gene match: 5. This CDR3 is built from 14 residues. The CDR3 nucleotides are TGTGCCAGCAGTTCTACAGGGGGCGCGGAGACCCAGTACTTC. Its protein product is CASSSTGGAETQYF.

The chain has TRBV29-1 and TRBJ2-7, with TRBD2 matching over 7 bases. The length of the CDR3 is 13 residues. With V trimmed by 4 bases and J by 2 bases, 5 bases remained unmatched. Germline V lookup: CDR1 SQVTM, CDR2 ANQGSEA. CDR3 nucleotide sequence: TGCAGCGTTGCTGGGGGGGGGGCCTACGAGCAGTACTTC. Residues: CSVAGGGAYEQYF.

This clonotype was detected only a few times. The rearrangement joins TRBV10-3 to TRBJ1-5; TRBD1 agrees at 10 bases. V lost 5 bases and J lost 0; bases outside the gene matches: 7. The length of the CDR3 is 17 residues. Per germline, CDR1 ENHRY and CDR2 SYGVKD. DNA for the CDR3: TGTGCCATCAGTAATACCGGGACAGGGGATAGCAATCAGCCCCAGCATTTT. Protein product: CAISNTGTGDSNQPQHF.

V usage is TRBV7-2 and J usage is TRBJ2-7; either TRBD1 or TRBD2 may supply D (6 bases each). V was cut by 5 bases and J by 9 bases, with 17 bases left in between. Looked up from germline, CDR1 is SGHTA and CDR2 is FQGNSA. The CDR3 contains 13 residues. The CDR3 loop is CASSNTGSGGQYF. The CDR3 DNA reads TGTGCCAGCAGCAACACAGGGTCCGGGGGGCAGTACTTC. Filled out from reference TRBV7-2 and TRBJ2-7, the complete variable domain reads GAGVSQSPSNKVTEKGKDVELRCDPISGHTALYWYRQSLGQGLEFLIYFQGNSAPDKSGLPSDRFSAERTGGSVSTLTIQRTQQEDSAVYLCASSNTGSGGQYFGPGTRLTVT.

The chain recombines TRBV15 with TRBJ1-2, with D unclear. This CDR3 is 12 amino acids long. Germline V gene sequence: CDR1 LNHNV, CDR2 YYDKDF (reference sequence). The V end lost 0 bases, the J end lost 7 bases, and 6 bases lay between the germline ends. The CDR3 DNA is TGTGCCACCAGCAGAGATATGGGTGGCTACACCTTC. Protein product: CATSRDMGGYTF.

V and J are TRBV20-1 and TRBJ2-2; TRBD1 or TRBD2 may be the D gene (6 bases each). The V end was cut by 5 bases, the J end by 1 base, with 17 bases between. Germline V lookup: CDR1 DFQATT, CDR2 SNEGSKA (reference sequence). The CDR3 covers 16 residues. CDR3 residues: CSALGLGGWNTGELFF. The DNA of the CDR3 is TGCAGTGCTTTGGGTCTAGGGGGGTGGAACACCGGGGAGCTGTTTTTT.

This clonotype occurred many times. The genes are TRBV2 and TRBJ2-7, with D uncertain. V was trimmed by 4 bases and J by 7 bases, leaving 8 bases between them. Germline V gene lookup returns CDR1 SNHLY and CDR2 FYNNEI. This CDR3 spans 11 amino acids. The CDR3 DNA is TGTGCCAGCAGTGCCGTCGGGGAGCAGTACTTC. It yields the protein CASSAVGEQYF.

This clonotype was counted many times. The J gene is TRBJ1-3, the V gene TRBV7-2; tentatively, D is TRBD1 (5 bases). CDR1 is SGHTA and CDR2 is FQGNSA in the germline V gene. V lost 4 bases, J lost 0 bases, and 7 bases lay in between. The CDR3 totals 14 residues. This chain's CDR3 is CASSSGTSGNTIYF. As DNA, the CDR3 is TGTGCCAGCAGCTCTGGGACCTCTGGAAACACCATATATTTT.

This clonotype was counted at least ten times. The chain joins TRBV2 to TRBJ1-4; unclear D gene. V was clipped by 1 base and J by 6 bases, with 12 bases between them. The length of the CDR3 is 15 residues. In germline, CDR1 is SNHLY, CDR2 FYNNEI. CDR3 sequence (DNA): TGTGCCAGCAGTGAAGAGGGTCGTAGGGATGAAAAACTGTTTTTT. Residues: CASSEEGRRDEKLFF.

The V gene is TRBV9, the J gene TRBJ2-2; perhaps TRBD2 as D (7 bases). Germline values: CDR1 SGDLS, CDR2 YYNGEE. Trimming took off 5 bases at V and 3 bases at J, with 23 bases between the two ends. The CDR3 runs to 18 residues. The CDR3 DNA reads TGTGCCAGCAGTGAGGTCTCTCTCGGGGGGCAGGACACCGGGGAGCTGTTTTTT. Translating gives CASSEVSLGGQDTGELFF.

The DNA for the CDR3 is TGCAGCGTCAGTGGGGGTGGCACTGAAGCTTTCTTT. Encoded protein: CSVSGGGTEAFF. The chain has TRBV29-1 and TRBJ1-1; weak D call: TRBD1 (5 bases). The germline V and J ends were trimmed by 6 bases and 4 bases, with 12 bases remaining between them. This CDR3 spans 12 amino acids. In germline, CDR1 is SQVTM, CDR2 ANQGSEA.

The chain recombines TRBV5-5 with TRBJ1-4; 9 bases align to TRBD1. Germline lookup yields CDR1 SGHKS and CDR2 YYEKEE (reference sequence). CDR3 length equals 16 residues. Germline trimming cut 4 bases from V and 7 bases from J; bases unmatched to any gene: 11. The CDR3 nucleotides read TGTGCCAGCAGCCACCTCGCCGGGACAGGGAGTGAAAAACTGTTTTTT. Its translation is CASSHLAGTGSEKLFF. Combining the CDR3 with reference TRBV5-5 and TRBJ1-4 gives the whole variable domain DAGVTQSPTHLIKTRGQQVTLRCSPISGHKSVSWYQQVLGQGPQFIFQYYEKEERGRGNFPDRFSARQFPNYSSELNVNALLLGDSALYLCASSHLAGTGSEKLFFGSGTQLSVL.

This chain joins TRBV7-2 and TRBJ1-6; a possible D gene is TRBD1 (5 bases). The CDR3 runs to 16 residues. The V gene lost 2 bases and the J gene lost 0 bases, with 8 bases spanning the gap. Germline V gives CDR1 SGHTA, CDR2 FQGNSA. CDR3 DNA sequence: TGTGCCAGCAGCTTATGGGGCCTCTCCTATAATTCACCCCTCCACTTT. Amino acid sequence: CASSLWGLSYNSPLHF. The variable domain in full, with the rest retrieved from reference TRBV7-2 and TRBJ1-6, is GAGVSQSPSNKVTEKGKDVELRCDPISGHTALYWYRQSLGQGLEFLIYFQGNSAPDKSGLPSDRFSAERTGGSVSTLTIQRTQQEDSAVYLCASSLWGLSYNSPLHFGNGTRLTVT.